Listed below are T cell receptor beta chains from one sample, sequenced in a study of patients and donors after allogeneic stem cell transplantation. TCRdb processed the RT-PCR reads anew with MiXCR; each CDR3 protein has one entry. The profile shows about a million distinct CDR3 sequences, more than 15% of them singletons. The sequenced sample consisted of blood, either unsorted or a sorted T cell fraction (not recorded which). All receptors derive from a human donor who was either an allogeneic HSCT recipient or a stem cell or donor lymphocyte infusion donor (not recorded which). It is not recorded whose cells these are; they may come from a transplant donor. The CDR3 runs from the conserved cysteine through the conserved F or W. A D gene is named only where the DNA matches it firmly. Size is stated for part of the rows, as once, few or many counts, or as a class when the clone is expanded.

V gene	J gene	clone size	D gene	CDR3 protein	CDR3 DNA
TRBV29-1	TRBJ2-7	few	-	CSVDRGNEQYF	TGCAGCGTTGATCGCGGGAACGAGCAGTACTTC
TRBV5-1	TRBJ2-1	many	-	CASSLVYRVEQFF	TGCGCCAGCAGCTTGGTCTACAGGGTTGAGCAGTTCTTC
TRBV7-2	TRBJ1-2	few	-	CASSLEVLNYGYTF	TGTGCCAGCAGCTTAGAAGTTTTAAACTATGGCTACACCTTC
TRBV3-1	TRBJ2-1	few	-	CASSQLGTEQFF	TGTGCCAGCAGCCAACTGGGGACTGAGCAGTTCTTC
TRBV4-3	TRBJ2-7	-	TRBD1	CASSQWTGGLEQYF	TGCGCCAGCAGCCAATGGACAGGGGGCCTCGAGCAGTACTTC
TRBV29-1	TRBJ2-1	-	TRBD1	CSVDRPRDRNNEQFF	TGCAGCGTTGACAGGCCCCGGGACAGAAACAATGAGCAGTTCTTC
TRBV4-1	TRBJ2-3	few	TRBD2	CASSQETFAGGDF	TGCGCCAGCAGCCAAGAGACGTTTGCGGGGGGGGACTTT
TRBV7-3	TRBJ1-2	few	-	CASSSTASYGYTF	TGTGCCAGCAGCTCGACGGCTAGCTATGGCTACACCTTC
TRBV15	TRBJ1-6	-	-	CATSREGRRNSPLHF	TGTGCCACCAGCAGAGAGGGAAGGAGAAATTCACCCCTCCACTTT
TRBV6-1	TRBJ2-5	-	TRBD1	CASTEPGQLQETQYF	TGTGCCAGTACCGAGCCGGGACAGCTTCAAGAGACCCAGTACTTC
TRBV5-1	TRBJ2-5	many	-	CASSLDLGETQYF	TGTGCCAGCAGTTTAGATTTGGGCGAGACCCAGTACTTC
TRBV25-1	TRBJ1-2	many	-	CASSEFLGQGRNGYTF	TGTGCCAGCAGTGAATTCCTCGGGCAGGGAAGGAATGGCTACACCTTC
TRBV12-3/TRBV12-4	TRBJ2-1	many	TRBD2	CASSMTSEVEFF	TGTGCCAGCAGTATGACTAGCGAAGTGGAGTTCTTC
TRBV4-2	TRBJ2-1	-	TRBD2	CASSQESGRPYNEQFF	TGTGCCAGCAGCCAAGAAAGCGGGAGGCCATACAATGAGCAGTTCTTC
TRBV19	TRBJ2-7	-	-	CASSVTMSSYEQYF	TGTGCCAGTAGTGTTACGATGAGCTCCTACGAGCAGTACTTC
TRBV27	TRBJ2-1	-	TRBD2	CASSLAAGGFDEQFF	TGTGCCAGCAGTTTGGCAGCGGGAGGGTTCGATGAGCAGTTCTTC
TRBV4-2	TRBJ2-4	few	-	CASSQEGAKNIQYF	TGTGCCAGCAGCCAGGAGGGGGCCAAAAACATTCAGTACTTC
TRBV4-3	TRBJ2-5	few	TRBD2	CASSQDSPGGPETQYF	TGCGCCAGCAGCCAAGATAGCCCGGGGGGGCCGGAGACCCAGTACTTC
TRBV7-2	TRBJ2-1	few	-	CASSQEDGYNEQFF	TGTGCCAGCAGCCAAGAGGACGGTTACAATGAGCAGTTCTTC
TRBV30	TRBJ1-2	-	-	CAWSVGTSVYTF	TGTGCCTGGAGTGTAGGTACAAGTGTCTACACCTTC
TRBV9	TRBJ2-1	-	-	CASSRDWISYNEQFF	TGTGCCAGCAGCCGGGACTGGATCTCCTACAATGAGCAGTTCTTC
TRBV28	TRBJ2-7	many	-	CASSPRQGLTYEQYF	TGTGCCAGCAGTCCGAGACAGGGACTCACCTACGAGCAGTACTTC
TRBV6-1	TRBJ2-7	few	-	CASSPALEYEQYF	TGTGCCAGCAGCCCGGCCCTGGAATACGAGCAGTACTTC
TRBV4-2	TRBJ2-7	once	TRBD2	CASSQEREGAYEQYF	TGTGCCAGCAGCCAAGAACGGGAGGGAGCCTACGAGCAGTACTTC
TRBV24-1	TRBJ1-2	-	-	CATSDLVGYDYGYTF	TGTGCCACCAGTGATCTCGTAGGGTATGACTATGGCTACACCTTC
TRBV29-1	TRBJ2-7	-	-	CSVVYGSSYEQYF	TGCAGCGTTGTTTATGGGAGCTCCTACGAGCAGTACTTC
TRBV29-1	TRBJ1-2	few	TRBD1	CSVPPWDRDDGYTF	TGCAGCGTTCCTCCCTGGGACAGGGATGATGGCTACACCTTC
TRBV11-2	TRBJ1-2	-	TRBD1	CASSQGGRGGYGYTF	TGTGCCAGCAGCCAGGGGGGTCGGGGAGGCTATGGCTACACCTTC
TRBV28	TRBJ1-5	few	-	CASSSPTQPQHF	TGTGCCAGCAGTTCCCCTACCCAGCCCCAGCATTTT
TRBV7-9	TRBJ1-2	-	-	CASSQNTGPGYGYTF	TGTGCCAGCAGCCAAAATACAGGGCCCGGGTATGGCTACACCTTC
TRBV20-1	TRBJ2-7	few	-	CSASSKGDIYRPYEQYF	TGCAGTGCTAGTTCGAAGGGGGACATCTACAGACCCTACGAGCAGTACTTC
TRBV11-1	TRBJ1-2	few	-	CASSLEPANYGYTF	TGTGCCAGCAGCTTAGAACCAGCTAACTATGGCTACACCTTC
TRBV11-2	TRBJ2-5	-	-	CASSLAGHAGETQYF	TGTGCCAGCAGCTTAGCTGGACATGCCGGGGAGACCCAGTACTTC
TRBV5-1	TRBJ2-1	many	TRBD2	CASSPLGGASYNEQFF	TGCGCCAGCAGCCCTCTCGGGGGGGCGTCCTACAATGAGCAGTTCTTC
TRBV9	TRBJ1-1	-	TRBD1	CASSGQGAGDTEAFF	TGTGCCAGCAGCGGTCAGGGGGCTGGGGACACTGAAGCTTTCTTT
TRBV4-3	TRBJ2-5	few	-	CASSQEVAEETQYF	TGCGCCAGCAGCCAAGAGGTGGCAGAAGAGACCCAGTACTTC
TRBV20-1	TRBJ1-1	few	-	CSASDRVNTEAFF	TGCAGTGCTAGTGACAGAGTGAACACTGAAGCTTTCTTT
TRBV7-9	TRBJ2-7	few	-	CASSLATGPSYEQYF	TGTGCCAGCAGCTTAGCAACCGGGCCCTCCTACGAGCAGTACTTC
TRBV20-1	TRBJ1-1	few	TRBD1	CSARAPTGGFTEAFF	TGCAGTGCTAGAGCCCCGACAGGGGGCTTCACTGAAGCTTTCTTT
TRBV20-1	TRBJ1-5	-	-	CSARDSGGGKNQPQHF	TGCAGTGCTAGAGACTCCGGTGGAGGGAAAAATCAGCCCCAGCATTTT
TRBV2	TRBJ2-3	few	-	CASSARDNTDTQYF	TGTGCCAGCAGTGCCCGGGACAACACAGATACGCAGTATTTT
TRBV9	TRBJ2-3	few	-	CASSVGPGLATWDPLDTQYF	TGTGCCAGCAGCGTAGGACCAGGGCTAGCGACTTGGGATCCATTGGATACGCAGTATTTT
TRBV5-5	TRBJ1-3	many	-	CASSAQGVNTIYF	TGTGCCAGCAGCGCCCAGGGAGTCAACACCATATATTTT